What follows describes a single TCR beta chain. In the authors' workflow: The assay estimated nucleated cells by amplifying reference gene primers. Clones were read by immunoSEQ multiplex PCR, and TCRdb kept only the in-frame ones, dropping some. For V, J and clone size, that table is used; D and trimming come from the DNA. This table holds around 62,000 clones, approximately 94% found once. This sample stems from a study of blood T cell repertoires in COVID-19. Study summary: The samples span acute and convalescent COVID-19 from the United States, Italy and Spain. PBMCs, B-cell-depleted T cells, or T cells provided the cDNA or gDNA that made up the material.

The TCR originated in a man aged 70 or older with active COVID-19. The sequenced material came from peripheral blood.

The CDR3 is CASSTTGGSYEQYF. Written as DNA, the CDR3 is TGTGCCAGCAGCACGACAGGGGGCTCCTACGAGCAGTACTTC. The chain is built from TRBV11-2 and TRBJ2-7, with 9 bases that match TRBD1. The germline CDR1 and CDR2 sequences are SGHAT and FQNNGV. V trimming: 5 bases; J trimming: 0 bases; junction bases outside the gene matches: 2. The CDR3 extends over 14 amino acids.